The 16 T cell receptor beta chains in this list originate from one sample, sequenced in a study of shared clonotypes between healthy human individuals. Clones were sequenced by immunoSEQ multiplex PCR, and TCRdb holds only the in-frame ones, with some missing. The sample records millions of clones, just over 90% being singletons. Selected positively for CCR7 and CD45RO-negative, naive CD8 cells excluded terminally differentiated effector memory CD45RA+ cells. Specimen: naive CD8+ T cells from PBMCs. These receptors came from a man younger than 35 in good health. Some clones in this sample may be carry-over from other donors' samples.

This chain uses TRBV15 with TRBJ2-7, with a tentative D call TRBD2 (5 bases). Germline CDR1 LNHNV, CDR2 YYDKDF (reference sequence). Trimming stripped 0 bases from V and 3 bases from J, with 15 bases between. CDR3 size: 16 residues. The CDR3 is CATSRDLREISYEQYF. The CDR3, as DNA: TGTGCCACCAGCAGAGATCTCCGGGAAATCAGCTACGAGCAGTACTTC.

This chain joins TRBV19 and TRBJ2-7; D could derive from TRBD1 or TRBD2 (5 bases each). Trimming shortened V by 3 bases and J by 0 bases, and 9 bases separated the two germline ends. Germline V gene lookup returns CDR1 LNHDA and CDR2 SQIVND (reference sequence). The CDR3 covers 14 residues. CDR3 sequence: CASSIRDGSYEQYF. In DNA form, the CDR3 reads TGTGCCAGTAGTATCCGGGACGGCTCCTACGAGCAGTACTTC.

The rearrangement uses TRBV28 and TRBJ2-1, with D hard to call. The CDR3 consists of 17 residues. V dropped 2 bases and J dropped 2 bases, with 16 bases sitting between them. The germline V gene has CDR1 MDHEN and CDR2 SYDVKM. The CDR3 protein is CASSLSLPPSPYNEQFF. In nucleotides, the CDR3 is TGTGCCAGCAGTTTAAGTCTTCCGCCCAGCCCCTACAATGAGCAGTTCTTC.

In its sample, this clone was seen a few times. The chain couples TRBV7-9 to TRBJ2-7; D possibly corresponds to TRBD1 (6 bases). Trimming cost V 5 bases and J 2 bases, with 16 bases left between them. This CDR3 spans 15 amino acids. Germline loops: CDR1 SEHNR, CDR2 FQNEAQ (reference sequence). The CDR3, as DNA: TGTGCCAGCAGCGCAAACAGGGATCCCACCTACGAGCAGTACTTC. It encodes CASSANRDPTYEQYF.

The genes are TRBV5-1 and TRBJ1-1, with TRBD1 identical over 9 bases. This CDR3 region has 16 residues. In germline, CDR1 is SGHRS, CDR2 YFSETQ. V lost 4 bases to trimming and J lost 5 bases; unmatched junction nucleotides: 12. CDR3 bases: TGCGCCAGCAGCAAAGGGGACAGGGCCGGGCATACTGAAGCTTTCTTT. It translates to CASSKGDRAGHTEAFF.

This chain uses TRBV30 with TRBJ1-2; D gene ambiguous. The germline V gene encodes CDR1 GTSNPN and CDR2 SVGIG (reference sequence). Trimming cost V 3 bases and J 6 bases, with 14 bases left between them. CDR3 length: 13 amino acids. CDR3 amino acids: CAWRPPGDHGYTF. CDR3 bases: TGTGCCTGGAGACCCCCCGGGGATCATGGCTACACCTTC.

This chain connects TRBV28 to TRBJ2-5, with unresolved D. There are 16 residues in the CDR3. Germline CDR1 MDHEN, CDR2 SYDVKM. Between the trimmed V and J ends, which lost 6 bases and 1 base, there was a span of 18 bases. In nucleotides, the CDR3 is TGTGCCAGCAGCCCACACCCGAGTTCCCTCCAAGAGACCCAGTACTTC. This sequence encodes CASSPHPSSLQETQYF.

The gene calls are TRBV28 and TRBJ1-3, with D perhaps TRBD1 (6 bases). V gave up 4 bases and J gave up 2 bases, with 15 bases separating them. CDR1 and CDR2 (germline): MDHEN, SYDVKM. The length of the CDR3 is 16 residues. The CDR3 region is CASSSNREIAGNTIYF. The CDR3 nucleotides read TGTGCCAGCAGTTCGAACAGGGAAATCGCTGGAAACACCATATATTTT.

The V gene is TRBV6-6, the J gene TRBJ2-7, with a tentative D call TRBD1 (5 bases). Germline-derived CDR1 and CDR2 are MNHNY and SVGAGI (reference sequence). The CDR3 sequence is 14 residues long. V was shortened by 3 bases and J by 0 bases, with 9 bases between the two germline ends. CDR3 bases: TGTGCCAGCAGTTATCATCAGGGCTCCTACGAGCAGTACTTC. Translation gives CASSYHQGSYEQYF.

This clone appeared a single time. The chain has TRBV5-6 and TRBJ2-1; the match to TRBD2 covers 7 bases. Trimming removed 4 bases from V and 1 base from J; junction bases left unmatched: 5. The V gene's germline CDR1 is SGHDT and CDR2 YYEEEE. The CDR3 spans 15 residues. The CDR3, as DNA: TGTGCCAGCAGCATCGGCGGGAGTTCCTACAATGAGCAGTTCTTC. Protein: CASSIGGSSYNEQFF.

The chain joins TRBV5-1 to TRBJ1-1; tentatively, D is TRBD1 (5 bases). The CDR3 contains 15 residues. With 4 bases removed from V and 0 bases from J, the gap between germline ends came to 13 bases. From germline, CDR1 is SGHRS and CDR2 YFSETQ. In nucleotides, the CDR3 is TGCGCCAGCAGCCCTTCAGGGCCAATGAACACTGAAGCTTTCTTT. Protein sequence: CASSPSGPMNTEAFF.

The J gene is TRBJ1-1, the V gene TRBV28; perhaps TRBD1 as D (6 bases). Trimming took 2 bases from V and 6 from J, leaving 19 bases between them. Per germline, CDR1 MDHEN and CDR2 SYDVKM. The CDR3 has 16 residues. As DNA, the CDR3 is TGTGCCAGCAGTTTAAGGCATAGAAGGGGGGTAGCTGAAGCTTTCTTT. Its translation is CASSLRHRRGVAEAFF.

The rearrangement uses TRBV29-1 and TRBJ1-1; tentatively, D is TRBD1 (6 bases). Per germline, CDR1 SQVTM and CDR2 ANQGSEA. The length of the CDR3 is 12 residues. Deletions cut 6 bases from V and 6 bases from J, with 14 bases between. The CDR3 nucleotides read TGCAGCGTGGAATTACAGGGCGCTGAAGCTTTCTTT. It encodes CSVELQGAEAFF.

This clone showed up just once. V is TRBV7-3 and J is TRBJ2-5, with D possibly matching TRBD2 (7 bases). The CDR3 runs 16 residues. Germline V CDR1 and CDR2: SGHTA, FQGTGA. V shed 2 bases and J shed 4 bases, with 17 bases lying between them. DNA of the CDR3: TGTGCCAGCAGCTTAGCTGGAGGGGGGGATCGAGAGACCCAGTACTTC. The encoded protein is CASSLAGGGDRETQYF.

This clone has just one count. The chain couples TRBV27 to TRBJ1-4; 9 nucleotides align to TRBD1. This CDR3 has 14 residues. Trimming removed 7 bases from V and 7 bases from J; junction bases left unmatched: 7. Germline V gene sequence: CDR1 MNHEY, CDR2 SMNVEV (reference sequence). In DNA form, the CDR3 reads TGTGCCAGCACCACGACAGGGGGTAGTGAAAAACTGTTTTTT. As protein: CASTTTGGSEKLFF.

The chain carries TRBV27 and TRBJ2-7, with D perhaps TRBD1 (6 bases). The CDR3 length is 16 residues. Germline CDR1 and CDR2: MNHEY and SMNVEV (reference sequence). V gave up 0 bases and J gave up 6 bases, with 18 bases separating them. The chain's CDR3 is CASSLSPGVALAEQYF. In nucleotides, the CDR3 is TGTGCCAGCAGTTTATCGCCAGGGGTGGCTCTGGCCGAGCAGTACTTC.